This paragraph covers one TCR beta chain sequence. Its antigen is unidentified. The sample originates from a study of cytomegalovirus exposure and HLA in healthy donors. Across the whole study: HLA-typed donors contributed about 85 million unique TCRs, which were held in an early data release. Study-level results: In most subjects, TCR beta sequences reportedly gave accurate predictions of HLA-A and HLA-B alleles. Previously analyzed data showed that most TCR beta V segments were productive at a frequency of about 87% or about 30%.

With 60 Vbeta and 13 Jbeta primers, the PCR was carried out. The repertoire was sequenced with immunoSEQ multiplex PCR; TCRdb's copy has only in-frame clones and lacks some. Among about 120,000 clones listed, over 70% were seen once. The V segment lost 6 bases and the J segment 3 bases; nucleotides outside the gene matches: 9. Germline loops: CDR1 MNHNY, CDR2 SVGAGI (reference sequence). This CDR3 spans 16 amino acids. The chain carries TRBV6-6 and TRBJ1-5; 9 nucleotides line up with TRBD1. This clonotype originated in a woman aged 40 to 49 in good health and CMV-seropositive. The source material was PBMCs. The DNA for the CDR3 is TGTGCCAGCAGACATAACCTACAGGGGGCCAATCAGCCCCAGCATTTT. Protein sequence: CASRHNLQGANQPQHF.